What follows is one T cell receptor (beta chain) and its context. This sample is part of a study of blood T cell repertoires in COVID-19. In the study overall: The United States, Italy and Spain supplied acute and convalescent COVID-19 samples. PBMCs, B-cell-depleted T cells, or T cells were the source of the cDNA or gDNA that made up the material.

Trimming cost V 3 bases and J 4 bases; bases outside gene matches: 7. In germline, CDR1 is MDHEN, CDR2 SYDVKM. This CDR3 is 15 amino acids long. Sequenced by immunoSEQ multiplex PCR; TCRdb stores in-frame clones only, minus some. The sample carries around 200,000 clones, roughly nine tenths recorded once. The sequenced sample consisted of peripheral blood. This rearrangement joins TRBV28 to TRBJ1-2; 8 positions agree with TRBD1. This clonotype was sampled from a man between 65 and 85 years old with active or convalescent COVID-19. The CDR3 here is CASSFRTGFTYGYTF. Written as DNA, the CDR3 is TGTGCCAGCAGTTTTCGGACAGGGTTTACCTATGGCTACACCTTC.